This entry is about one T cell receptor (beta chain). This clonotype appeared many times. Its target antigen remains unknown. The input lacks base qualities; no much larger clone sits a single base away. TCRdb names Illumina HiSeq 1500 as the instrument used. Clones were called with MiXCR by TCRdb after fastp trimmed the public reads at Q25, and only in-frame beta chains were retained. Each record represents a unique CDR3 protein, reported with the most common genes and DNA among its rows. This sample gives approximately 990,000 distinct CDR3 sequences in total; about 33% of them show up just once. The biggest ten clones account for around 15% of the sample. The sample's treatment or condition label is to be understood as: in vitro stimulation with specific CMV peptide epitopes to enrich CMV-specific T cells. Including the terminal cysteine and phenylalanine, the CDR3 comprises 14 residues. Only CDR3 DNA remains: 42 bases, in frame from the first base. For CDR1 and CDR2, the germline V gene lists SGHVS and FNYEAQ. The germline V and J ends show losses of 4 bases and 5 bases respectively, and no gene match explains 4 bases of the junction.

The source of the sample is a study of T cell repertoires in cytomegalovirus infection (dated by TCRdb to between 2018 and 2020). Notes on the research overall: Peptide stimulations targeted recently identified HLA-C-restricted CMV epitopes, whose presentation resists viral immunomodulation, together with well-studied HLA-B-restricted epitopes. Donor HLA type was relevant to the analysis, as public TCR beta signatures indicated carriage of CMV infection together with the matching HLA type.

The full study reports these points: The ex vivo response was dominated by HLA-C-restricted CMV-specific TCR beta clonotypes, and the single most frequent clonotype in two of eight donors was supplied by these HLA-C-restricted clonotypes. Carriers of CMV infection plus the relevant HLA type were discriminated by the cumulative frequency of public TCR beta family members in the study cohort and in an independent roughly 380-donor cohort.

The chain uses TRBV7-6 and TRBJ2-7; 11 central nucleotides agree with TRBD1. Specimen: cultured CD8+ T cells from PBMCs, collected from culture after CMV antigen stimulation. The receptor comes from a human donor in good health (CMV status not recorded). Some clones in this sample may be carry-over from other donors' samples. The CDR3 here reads CASSSRTGGHEQYF. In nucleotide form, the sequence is TGTGCCAGCAGCTCGCGGACAGGGGGCCACGAGCAGTACTTC.